A selection of T cell receptor beta chains follows, all from one sample in a study of blood T cell repertoires in COVID-19. Assay used: immunoSEQ multiplex PCR; TCRdb lists only in-frame clones, some missing. The profile shows under 250,000 clones, approximately 78% of them singletons. The sequencing input was peripheral blood. The origin of the receptors is a woman aged 40 to 55 with acute or convalescent COVID-19. Each CDR3 is given with its conserved first and last residue. D genes are given only for firm matches. Rows give clone size only sometimes, using once, few, many, or a class for an expanded clone.

TRBV2	-	TRBJ2-7	-	TGTGCCAGCAGTGTGAACGGGAACTACGAGCAGTACTTC	CASSVNGNYEQYF
TRBV2	-	TRBJ2-5	TRBD1	TGTGCCAGCAGTGAGGGCTTCTCCAGGGGGGAGACCCAGTACTTC	CASSEGFSRGETQYF
TRBV3-1/TRBV3-2	once	TRBJ1-2	TRBD1	TGTGCCAGCAGCGGGACAGGGGCCTATGGCTACACCTTC	CASSGTGAYGYTF
TRBV30	-	TRBJ2-5	-	TGTGCCTGGAAGAAAGCGGGTTTAGAGACCCAGTACTTC	CAWKKAGLETQYF
TRBV4-2	-	TRBJ2-3	TRBD2	TGTGCCAGCAGCCAAGAGGAGCGGGGGGGCCCCGATACGCAGTATTTT	CASSQEERGGPDTQYF
TRBV24-1	-	TRBJ2-2	-	TGTGCCACCAGTGATTCCGCGGGCCCCGGGGAGCTGTTTTTT	CATSDSAGPGELFF
TRBV19	-	TRBJ1-6	-	TGTGCCAGTAGTATGCGGCAGGGAGGTTCACCCCTCCACTTT	CASSMRQGGSPLHF
TRBV5-1	-	TRBJ2-3	-	TGCGCCAGCAGCCCAGGGTTAGGAGATATTTTCGCAGATACGCAGTATTTT	CASSPGLGDIFADTQYF
TRBV4-1	few	TRBJ2-7	TRBD2	TGCGCCAGCAGCCAACCTCCGGGACTAGGGTTCTACGAGCAGTACTTC	CASSQPPGLGFYEQYF
TRBV6-5	-	TRBJ2-1	TRBD1	TGTGCCAGCAGTCCCCGACAGGGGAGAGGCGATGAGCAGTTCTTC	CASSPRQGRGDEQFF
TRBV30	-	TRBJ2-3	-	TGTGCCTGGAGTGTACGACAGGCAACCAGGTGGAATACGCAGTATTTT	CAWSVRQATRWNTQYF
TRBV5-4	-	TRBJ2-1	TRBD2	TGTGCCAGCAGCGGCGGGGGGGCCAATGAGCAGTTCTTC	CASSGGGANEQFF
TRBV7-7	-	TRBJ2-1	TRBD1	TGTGCCAGCAGCTTAGGAAGACAGGGCCCCTACAATGAGCAGTTCTTC	CASSLGRQGPYNEQFF
TRBV18	-	TRBJ2-3	TRBD2	TGTGCCAGCTCACCACGGTTACTAGCGGCCGCAGATACGCAGTATTTT	CASSPRLLAAADTQYF
TRBV5-1	-	TRBJ2-7	TRBD2	TGCGCCAGCAGCTCTGGACCGCAGGGGCTAGCGGGGATCTACGAGCAGTACTTC	CASSSGPQGLAGIYEQYF
TRBV3-1/TRBV3-2	-	TRBJ2-7	-	TGTGCCAGCAGCCAACAGACCTACGAGCAGTACTTC	CASSQQTYEQYF
TRBV10-3	-	TRBJ2-5	TRBD1	TGTGCCATCAGTTGGATAGACAGGGGCCAAGAGACCCAGTACTTC	CAISWIDRGQETQYF
TRBV7-6	-	TRBJ2-1	TRBD2	TGTGCCAGCAGCGTAACACCGGGACTAGGAACCGACAATGAGCAGTTCTTC	CASSVTPGLGTDNEQFF
TRBV4-1	-	TRBJ1-1	-	TGCGCCAGCAGCCAATATACCGAGACTGAAGCTTTCTTT	CASSQYTETEAFF
TRBV7-8	-	TRBJ2-7	TRBD2	TGTGCCAGCAGCTTAGGGACTAGCCTCTTCGAGCAGTACTTC	CASSLGTSLFEQYF
TRBV12-3/TRBV12-4	-	TRBJ1-3	-	TGTGCCATCCCAGTGATCTCTGGAAACACCATATATTTT	CAIPVISGNTIYF
TRBV6-1	-	TRBJ2-3	TRBD1	TGTGCCAGCAGTGAAAGACTCGACAGGGGTGTGGATACGCAGTATTTT	CASSERLDRGVDTQYF
TRBV4-1	-	TRBJ2-7	TRBD1	TGCGCCAGCAGCCAAACGACAGGGTTCTACGAGCAGTACTTC	CASSQTTGFYEQYF
TRBV25-1	-	TRBJ2-2	TRBD2	TGTGCCAGCAGTGAAAGCGGGAGGGTAACCGGGGAGCTGTTTTTT	CASSESGRVTGELFF
TRBV24-1	-	TRBJ1-1	-	TGTGCCACCAGTGATTTTAGCAGGGGTGAAGCTTTCTTT	CATSDFSRGEAFF
TRBV7-2	-	TRBJ2-2	-	TGTGCCAGCAGCCAGACAGCTAGCGCGCTGAACACCGGGGAGCTGTTTTTT	CASSQTASALNTGELFF
TRBV4-1	-	TRBJ1-4	TRBD1	TGCGCCAGCAGCCAAGGGACAGGGGTGGGCGAAAAACTGTTTTTT	CASSQGTGVGEKLFF
TRBV10-1	-	TRBJ2-2	-	TGCGCCAGCAGTACGGGTCGGGGGACGAACACCGGGGAGCTGTTTTTT	CASSTGRGTNTGELFF
TRBV6-4	once	TRBJ2-2	TRBD2	TGTGCCAGCAGTGAGGCGGCAGCGGGAGTTGGTACCGGGGAGCTGTTTTTT	CASSEAAAGVGTGELFF
TRBV7-2	-	TRBJ2-7	-	TGTGCCAGCAGCTTAGTCCTTACCTACGAGCAGTACTTC	CASSLVLTYEQYF
TRBV6-5	-	TRBJ2-7	TRBD1	TGTGCCAGCAGAGCCGGGACAGGGGCCTACGAGCAGTACTTC	CASRAGTGAYEQYF
TRBV4-1	many	TRBJ1-3	-	TGCGCCAGCAGCCAAGATGCGGGGGGAAACACCATATATTTT	CASSQDAGGNTIYF
TRBV27	-	TRBJ2-7	TRBD1	TGTGCCAGCACCCATAGGGACAGGACCTACGAGCAGTACTTC	CASTHRDRTYEQYF
TRBV24-1	-	TRBJ2-1	TRBD1	TGTGCCACCAGTGGGTACGGGACAGGGAGCCACTACAATGAGCAGTTCTTC	CATSGYGTGSHYNEQFF
TRBV3-1/TRBV3-2	-	TRBJ2-1	-	TGTGCCAGCAGCCCGACTACGACAGGTGGCAATGAGCAGTTCTTC	CASSPTTTGGNEQFF
TRBV27	few	TRBJ2-7	TRBD1	TGTGCCAGCAGGGACAGGCCTGCCTTCACCTACGAGCAGTACTTC	CASRDRPAFTYEQYF
TRBV7-2	many	TRBJ2-1	TRBD2	TGTGCCAGCAGCTTAAGACTAGCGGGGAACAATGAGCAGTTCTTC	CASSLRLAGNNEQFF
TRBV19	-	TRBJ2-7	TRBD1	TGTGCCAGTTCCGACAGGGGTAAGGAGCAGTACTTC	CASSDRGKEQYF
TRBV18	-	TRBJ1-6	TRBD1	TGTGCCAGCTCACTCGACAGGGGGCTTTCACCCCTCCACTTT	CASSLDRGLSPLHF
TRBV5-5	-	TRBJ1-5	TRBD1	TGTGCCAGCTCTTACAGGGGGGATTACGGGAATCAGCCCCAGCATTTT	CASSYRGDYGNQPQHF
TRBV24-1	-	TRBJ2-1	TRBD1	TGTGCCACCAGTGATGCGACAGGGACGGGATCTTACAATGAGCAGTTCTTC	CATSDATGTGSYNEQFF
TRBV7-9	-	TRBJ1-4	-	TGTGCCAGCAGCGACAGCCTTAATGAAAAACTGTTTTTT	CASSDSLNEKLFF
TRBV19	-	TRBJ1-2	TRBD1	TGTGCCAGCAGAGCTGGACAGGGAGAGAACTATGGCTACACCTTC	CASRAGQGENYGYTF
TRBV10-3	once	TRBJ1-6	-	TGTGCCATCAGTGACCAGGGGTCGGTAAATTCACCCCTCCACTTT	CAISDQGSVNSPLHF
TRBV11-2	-	TRBJ2-7	-	TGTGCCAGCAGCTCTAGCTCGGGTTACGAGCAGTACTTC	CASSSSSGYEQYF
TRBV12-2	-	TRBJ1-1	-	TGTGCAAGTCGCTTAGTGCCCTACAACACTGAAGCTTTCTTT	CASRLVPYNTEAFF
TRBV20-1	-	TRBJ2-3	TRBD2	TGCAGTGCTAGTCCCCCCAGGGGGCTAGCGGGAGGGGGAAGCACAGATACGCAGTATTTT	CSASPPRGLAGGGSTDTQYF
TRBV29-1	-	TRBJ1-1	TRBD1	TGCAGCGTTGTGGGACAGCCCATGAACACTGAAGCTTTCTTT	CSVVGQPMNTEAFF
TRBV2	-	TRBJ1-1	TRBD1	TGTGCCAGCAGTAATGACAGGGACACTGAAGCTTTCTTT	CASSNDRDTEAFF
TRBV7-3	few	TRBJ2-2	TRBD1	TGTGCCAGCAGCCCCGGGACAGGCGTCAACACCGGGGAGCTGTTTTTT	CASSPGTGVNTGELFF
TRBV29-1	-	TRBJ1-1	TRBD1	TGCAGCGCGAACACAGGGGGGCGGGGCGGGAGCACTGAAGCTTTCTTT	CSANTGGRGGSTEAFF
TRBV27	-	TRBJ1-1	-	TGTGCCAGCAGTCCCAACAGGGTCCGGAGCGCTTTCTTT	CASSPNRVRSAFF
TRBV5-1	-	TRBJ1-1	-	TGCGCCAGCAGCGCCGATCCGGGAATAGTCACTGAAGCTTTCTTT	CASSADPGIVTEAFF
TRBV7-2	-	TRBJ2-7	TRBD1	TGTGCCAGCAGCTCTACAGGGGGCCCCTACGAGCAGTACTTC	CASSSTGGPYEQYF
TRBV5-1	-	TRBJ1-1	-	TGCGCCAGCAGCCCCCGGGGGGAGACGAACACTGAAGCTTTCTTT	CASSPRGETNTEAFF
TRBV6-5	few	TRBJ2-7	TRBD2	TGTGCCAGCAGCTCGAGCGGGATGGAATACGAGCAGTACTTC	CASSSSGMEYEQYF
TRBV5-1	-	TRBJ2-1	TRBD2	TGCGCCAGCAGATGGCTAGCGGACTCCAATGAGCAGTTCTTC	CASRWLADSNEQFF